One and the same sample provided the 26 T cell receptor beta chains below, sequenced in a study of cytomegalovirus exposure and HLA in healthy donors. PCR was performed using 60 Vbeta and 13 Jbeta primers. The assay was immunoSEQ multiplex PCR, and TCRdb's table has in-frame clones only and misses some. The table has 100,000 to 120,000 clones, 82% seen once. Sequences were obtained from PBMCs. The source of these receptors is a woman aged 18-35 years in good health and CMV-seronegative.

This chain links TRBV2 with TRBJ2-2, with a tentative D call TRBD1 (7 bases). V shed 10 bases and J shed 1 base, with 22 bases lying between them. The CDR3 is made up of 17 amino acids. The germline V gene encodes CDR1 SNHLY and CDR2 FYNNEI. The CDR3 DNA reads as TGTGCCACCCCTGGTGGTGGAGGGGGCGTGAACACCGGGGAGCTGTTTTTT. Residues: CATPGGGGGVNTGELFF.

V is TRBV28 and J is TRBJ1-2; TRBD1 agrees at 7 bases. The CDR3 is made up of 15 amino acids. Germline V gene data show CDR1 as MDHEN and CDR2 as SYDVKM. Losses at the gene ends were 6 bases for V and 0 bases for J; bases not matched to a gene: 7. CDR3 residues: CASRLRQGANYGYTF. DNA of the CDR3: TGTGCCAGCAGGCTAAGACAGGGAGCTAACTATGGCTACACCTTC.

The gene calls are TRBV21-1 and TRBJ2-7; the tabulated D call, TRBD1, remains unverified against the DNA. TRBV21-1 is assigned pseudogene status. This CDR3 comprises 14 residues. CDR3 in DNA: TGTGCCAGCAGCAAACGGACAGACTCCTACGAGCAGTACGTC. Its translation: CASSKRTDSYEQYV.

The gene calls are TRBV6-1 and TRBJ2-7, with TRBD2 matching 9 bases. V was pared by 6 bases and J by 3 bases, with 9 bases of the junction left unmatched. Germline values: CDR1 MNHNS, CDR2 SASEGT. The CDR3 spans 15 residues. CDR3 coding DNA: TGTGCCAGCAGGTTAGGGCGGGGGGGCCGCTACGAGCAGTACGTC. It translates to CASRLGRGGRYEQYV.

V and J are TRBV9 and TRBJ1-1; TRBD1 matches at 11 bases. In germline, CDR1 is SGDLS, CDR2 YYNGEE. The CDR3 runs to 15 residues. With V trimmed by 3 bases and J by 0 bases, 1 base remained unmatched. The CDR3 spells CASSGDRGVNTEAFF. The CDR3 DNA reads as TGTGCCAGCAGCGGGGACAGGGGGGTGAACACTGAAGCTTTCTTT.

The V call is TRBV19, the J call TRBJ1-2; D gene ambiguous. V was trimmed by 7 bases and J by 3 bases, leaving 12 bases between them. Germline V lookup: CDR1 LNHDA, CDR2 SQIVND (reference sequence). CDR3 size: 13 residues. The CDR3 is CASTSPRDYGYTF. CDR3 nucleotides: TGTGCCAGTACATCTCCCCGGGACTATGGCTACACCTTC.

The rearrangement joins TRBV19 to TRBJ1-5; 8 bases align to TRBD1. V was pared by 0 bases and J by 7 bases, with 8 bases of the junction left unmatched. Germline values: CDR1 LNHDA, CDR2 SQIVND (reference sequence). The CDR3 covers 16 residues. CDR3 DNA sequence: TGTGCCAGTAGTATAGATTGGGGACAGGCTTTGCAGCCCCAGCATTTT. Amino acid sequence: CASSIDWGQALQPQHF.

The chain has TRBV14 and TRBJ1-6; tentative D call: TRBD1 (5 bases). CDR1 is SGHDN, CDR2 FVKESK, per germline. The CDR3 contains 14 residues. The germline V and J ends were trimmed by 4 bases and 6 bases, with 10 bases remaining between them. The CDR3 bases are TGTGCCAGCAGCCTAACAGGCTTTAATTCACCCCTCCACTTT. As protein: CASSLTGFNSPLHF.

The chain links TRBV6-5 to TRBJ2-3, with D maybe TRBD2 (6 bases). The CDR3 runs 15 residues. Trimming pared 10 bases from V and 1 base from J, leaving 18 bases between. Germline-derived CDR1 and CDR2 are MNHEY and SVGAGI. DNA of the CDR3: TGTGCCAAGGGCTTACTTGCGGGGCGCACAGATACGCAGTATTTT. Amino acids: CAKGLLAGRTDTQYF.

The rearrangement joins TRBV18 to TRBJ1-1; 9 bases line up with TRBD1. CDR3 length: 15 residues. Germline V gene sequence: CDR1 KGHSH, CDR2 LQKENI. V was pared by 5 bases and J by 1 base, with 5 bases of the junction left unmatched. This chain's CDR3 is CASSKGTGTNTEAFF. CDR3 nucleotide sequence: TGTGCCAGCTCAAAGGGGACAGGGACGAACACTGAAGCTTTCTTT.

The CDR3 nucleotides read TGTGCCAGCAGCTTGGCAGGGGATCGGGACACTGAAGCTTTCTTT. It specifies CASSLAGDRDTEAFF. The genes are TRBV5-8 and TRBJ1-1; maybe TRBD1 (6 bases). V gave up 0 bases and J gave up 3 bases, with 12 bases separating them. Germline V gives CDR1 SGHTS, CDR2 YDEGEE. This CDR3 contains 15 residues.

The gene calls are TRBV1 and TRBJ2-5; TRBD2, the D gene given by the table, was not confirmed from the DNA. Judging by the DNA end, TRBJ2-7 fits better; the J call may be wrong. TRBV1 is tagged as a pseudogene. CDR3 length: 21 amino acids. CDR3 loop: CTSSQQKPGLLGLATLYEQYF. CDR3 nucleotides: TGCACCAGCAGCCAACAGAAACCGGGACTGCTAGGACTAGCGACCCTCTACGAGCAGTACTTC.

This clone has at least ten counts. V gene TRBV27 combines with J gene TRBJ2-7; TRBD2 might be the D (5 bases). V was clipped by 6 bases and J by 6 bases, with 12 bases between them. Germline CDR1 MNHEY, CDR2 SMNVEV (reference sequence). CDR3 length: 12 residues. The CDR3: CASSTPGSEQYF. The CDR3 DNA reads TGTGCCAGCAGCACCCCGGGGTCCGAGCAGTACTTC.

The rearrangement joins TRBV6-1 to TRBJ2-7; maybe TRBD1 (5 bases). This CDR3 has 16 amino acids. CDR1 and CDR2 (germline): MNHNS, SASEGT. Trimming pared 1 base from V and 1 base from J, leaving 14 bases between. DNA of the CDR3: TGTGCCAGCAGTGAAGTTCAGGGAACAGGTTCCTACGAGCAGTACGTC. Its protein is CASSEVQGTGSYEQYV.

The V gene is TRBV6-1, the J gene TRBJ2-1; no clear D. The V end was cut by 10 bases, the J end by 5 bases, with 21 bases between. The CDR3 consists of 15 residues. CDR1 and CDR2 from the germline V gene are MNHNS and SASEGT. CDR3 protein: CAIAVGPPPNNEQFF. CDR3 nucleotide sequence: TGTGCCATCGCCGTTGGGCCCCCTCCTAACAATGAGCAGTTCTTC.

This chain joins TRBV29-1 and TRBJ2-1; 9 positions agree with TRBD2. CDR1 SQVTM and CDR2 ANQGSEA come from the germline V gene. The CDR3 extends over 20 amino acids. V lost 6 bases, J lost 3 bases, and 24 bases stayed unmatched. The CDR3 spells CSVTRFPLGGRALFYNEQFF. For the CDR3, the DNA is TGCAGCGTCACCCGTTTCCCCTTAGGCGGGAGGGCACTATTCTACAATGAGCAGTTCTTC.

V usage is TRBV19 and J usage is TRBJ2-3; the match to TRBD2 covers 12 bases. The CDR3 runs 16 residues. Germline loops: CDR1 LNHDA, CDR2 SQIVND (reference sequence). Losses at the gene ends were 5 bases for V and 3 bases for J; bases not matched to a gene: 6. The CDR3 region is CASSATSGGTTDTQYF. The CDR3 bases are TGTGCCAGTAGTGCAACTAGCGGGGGGACGACAGATACGCAGTATTTT.

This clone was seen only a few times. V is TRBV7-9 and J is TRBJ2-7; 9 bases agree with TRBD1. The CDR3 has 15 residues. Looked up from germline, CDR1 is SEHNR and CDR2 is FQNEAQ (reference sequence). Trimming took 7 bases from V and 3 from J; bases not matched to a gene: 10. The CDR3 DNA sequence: TGTGCCAGCAACAACCCGGGACAGGGCTTCTACGAGCAGTACTTC. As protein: CASNNPGQGFYEQYF.

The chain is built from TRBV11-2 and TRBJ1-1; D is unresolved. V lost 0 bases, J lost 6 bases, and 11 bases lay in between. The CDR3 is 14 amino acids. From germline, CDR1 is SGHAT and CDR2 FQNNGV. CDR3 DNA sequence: TGTGCCAGCAGCTTAGATGTGGGGAGCCCTGAAGCTTTCTTT. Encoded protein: CASSLDVGSPEAFF.

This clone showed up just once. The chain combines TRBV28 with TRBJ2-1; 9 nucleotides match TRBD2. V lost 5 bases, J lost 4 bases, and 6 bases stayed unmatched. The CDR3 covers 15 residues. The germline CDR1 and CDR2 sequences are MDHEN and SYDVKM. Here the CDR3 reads CASSRGSGRYNEQFF. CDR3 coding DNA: TGTGCCAGCAGTCGTGGCAGCGGGAGGTACAATGAGCAGTTCTTC. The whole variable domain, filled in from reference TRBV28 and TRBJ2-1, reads DVKVTQSSRYLVKRTGEKVFLECVQDMDHENMFWYRQDPGLGLRLIYFSYDVKMKEKGDIPEGYSVSREKKERFSLILESASTNQTSMYLCASSRGSGRYNEQFFGPGTRLTVL.

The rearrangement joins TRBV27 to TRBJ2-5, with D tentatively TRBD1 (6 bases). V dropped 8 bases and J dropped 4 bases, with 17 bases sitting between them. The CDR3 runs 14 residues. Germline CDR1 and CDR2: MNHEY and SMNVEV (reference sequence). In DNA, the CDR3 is TGTGCCAGCTCCCTGATGGGACATATAGAGACCCAGTACTTC. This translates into CASSLMGHIETQYF.

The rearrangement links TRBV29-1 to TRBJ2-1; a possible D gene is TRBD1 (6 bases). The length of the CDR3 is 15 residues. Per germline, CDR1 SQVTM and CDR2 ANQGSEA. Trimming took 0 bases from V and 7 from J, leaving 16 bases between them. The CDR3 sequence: CSVEDQAGVWNEQFF. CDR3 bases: TGCAGCGTTGAAGATCAGGCAGGGGTATGGAATGAGCAGTTCTTC.

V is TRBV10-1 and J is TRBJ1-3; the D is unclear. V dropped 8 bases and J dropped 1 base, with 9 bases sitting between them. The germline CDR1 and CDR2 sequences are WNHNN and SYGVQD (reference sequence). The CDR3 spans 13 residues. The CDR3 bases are TGCGCCAGCGTTAGCTTGTCTGGAAACACCATATATTTT. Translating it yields CASVSLSGNTIYF.

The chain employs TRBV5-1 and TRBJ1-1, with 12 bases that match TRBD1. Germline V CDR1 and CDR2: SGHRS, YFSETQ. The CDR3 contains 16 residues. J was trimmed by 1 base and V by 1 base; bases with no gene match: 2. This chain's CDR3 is CASSLWDRGQNTEAFF. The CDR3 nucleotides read TGCGCCAGCAGCTTGTGGGACAGGGGGCAGAACACTGAAGCTTTCTTT.

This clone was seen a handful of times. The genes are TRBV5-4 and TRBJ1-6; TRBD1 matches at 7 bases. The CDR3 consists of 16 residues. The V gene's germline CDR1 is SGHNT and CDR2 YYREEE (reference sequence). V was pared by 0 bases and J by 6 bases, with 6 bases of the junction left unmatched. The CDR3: CASSLVKDRSNSPLHF. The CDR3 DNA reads TGTGCCAGCAGCTTGGTAAAGGACAGGAGTAATTCACCCCTCCACTTT.

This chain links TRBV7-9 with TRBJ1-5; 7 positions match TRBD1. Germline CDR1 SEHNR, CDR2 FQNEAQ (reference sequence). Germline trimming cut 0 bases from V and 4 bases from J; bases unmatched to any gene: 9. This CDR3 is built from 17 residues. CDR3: CASSLATGTPWNQPQHF. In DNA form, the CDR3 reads TGTGCCAGCAGCTTAGCGACAGGGACTCCGTGGAATCAGCCCCAGCATTTT.